A selection of T cell receptor beta chains follows, all from one sample in a study of blood T cell repertoires in COVID-19. Sequencing was performed with immunoSEQ multiplex PCR; in TCRdb, only in-frame clones are kept and a portion is missing. The data hold under 95,000 clones, with less than 85% observed a single time. The source material was peripheral blood. Receptors originate from a human donor in a cohort sampled during active COVID-19. Both conserved end residues are trimmed from each CDR3. Fields, in order: CDR3 length, clone size, J gene, V gene, D gene, CDR3 protein. A D gene is named only where the DNA matches it firmly. Part of the rows lack a size; the others show once, few, many or a class for expanded clones.

len: 11; abundance: .; j_gene: TRBJ2-5; v_gene: TRBV19; d_gene: TRBD1; CDR3aa: ASSGTADRTQY
len: 16; abundance: .; j_gene: TRBJ1-1; v_gene: TRBV3-1/TRBV3-2; d_gene: TRBD1; CDR3aa: ASSQAGTGGLLNTEAF
len: 16; abundance: few; j_gene: TRBJ1-3; v_gene: TRBV4-2; d_gene: TRBD1; CDR3aa: ASSHTVRGPSSGNTIY
len: 14; abundance: .; j_gene: TRBJ2-3; v_gene: TRBV2; d_gene: TRBD1; CDR3aa: ASSSRGLSSTDTQY
len: 11; abundance: .; j_gene: TRBJ2-7; v_gene: TRBV10-3; d_gene: .; CDR3aa: AIKNPRGYEQY
len: 13; abundance: .; j_gene: TRBJ1-6; v_gene: TRBV4-1; d_gene: .; CDR3aa: ASSQGDFYNSPLH
len: 12; abundance: .; j_gene: TRBJ1-3; v_gene: TRBV28; d_gene: .; CDR3aa: ASTPPSSGNTIY
len: 15; abundance: .; j_gene: TRBJ1-1; v_gene: TRBV14; d_gene: .; CDR3aa: ASSQVFGPGQNTEAF
len: 15; abundance: .; j_gene: TRBJ2-5; v_gene: TRBV11-2; d_gene: TRBD1; CDR3aa: ASSLTGTEMIQETQY
len: 11; abundance: .; j_gene: TRBJ1-1; v_gene: TRBV6-5; d_gene: .; CDR3aa: ASSYWGERAAF
len: 13; abundance: .; j_gene: TRBJ2-7; v_gene: TRBV6-2/TRBV6-3; d_gene: .; CDR3aa: ASSYGQGLSYEQY
len: 14; abundance: .; j_gene: TRBJ2-5; v_gene: TRBV7-3; d_gene: TRBD2; CDR3aa: ASSPKGLAGGETQY
len: 13; abundance: .; j_gene: TRBJ1-5; v_gene: TRBV6-2/TRBV6-3; d_gene: .; CDR3aa: ASSYSGGVYQPQH
len: 13; abundance: .; j_gene: TRBJ2-7; v_gene: TRBV10-3; d_gene: TRBD1; CDR3aa: AISGPSDRGYEQY
len: 11; abundance: .; j_gene: TRBJ2-5; v_gene: TRBV6-5; d_gene: TRBD2; CDR3aa: ASSGTSEETQY
len: 17; abundance: .; j_gene: TRBJ2-6; v_gene: TRBV3-1/TRBV3-2; d_gene: .; CDR3aa: ASRPNRAFTLSGANVLT
len: 13; abundance: .; j_gene: TRBJ1-3; v_gene: TRBV6-6; d_gene: .; CDR3aa: ASSNRVRSGNTIY
len: 14; abundance: .; j_gene: TRBJ2-6; v_gene: TRBV7-9; d_gene: TRBD2; CDR3aa: ASSSSGIGGANVLT
len: 14; abundance: .; j_gene: TRBJ2-1; v_gene: TRBV5-4; d_gene: .; CDR3aa: ASTEGRQSFYNEQF
len: 15; abundance: once; j_gene: TRBJ1-5; v_gene: TRBV2; d_gene: TRBD1; CDR3aa: ASSEQGAGRGIQPQH
len: 13; abundance: .; j_gene: TRBJ1-5; v_gene: TRBV7-2; d_gene: .; CDR3aa: ASSLEDRSNQPQH
len: 13; abundance: .; j_gene: TRBJ1-2; v_gene: TRBV18; d_gene: .; CDR3aa: ASSSSPDINYGYT
len: 10; abundance: .; j_gene: TRBJ2-7; v_gene: TRBV28; d_gene: .; CDR3aa: ASRPQGYEQY
len: 12; abundance: .; j_gene: TRBJ2-5; v_gene: TRBV4-2; d_gene: TRBD1; CDR3aa: ASSQTGGRETQY
len: 15; abundance: .; j_gene: TRBJ2-4; v_gene: TRBV12-2; d_gene: .; CDR3aa: ASRLAPSSGTKNIQY
len: 13; abundance: .; j_gene: TRBJ2-3; v_gene: TRBV5-1; d_gene: .; CDR3aa: ASSFGGGGTDTQY
len: 11; abundance: .; j_gene: TRBJ2-7; v_gene: TRBV28; d_gene: TRBD2; CDR3aa: ASRLAARASVD
len: 14; abundance: .; j_gene: TRBJ2-3; v_gene: TRBV9; d_gene: TRBD1; CDR3aa: ASSVSPTGGTDTQY
len: 13; abundance: .; j_gene: TRBJ2-5; v_gene: TRBV28; d_gene: TRBD2; CDR3aa: ASSSTLAGRETQY
len: 13; abundance: .; j_gene: TRBJ2-7; v_gene: TRBV6-5; d_gene: .; CDR3aa: ASSPPGAVSYEQY
len: 11; abundance: once; j_gene: TRBJ2-1; v_gene: TRBV7-3; d_gene: .; CDR3aa: ASSVTRDNEQF
len: 11; abundance: .; j_gene: TRBJ1-6; v_gene: TRBV2; d_gene: .; CDR3aa: ASSVRLNSPLH
len: 12; abundance: few; j_gene: TRBJ1-2; v_gene: TRBV7-2; d_gene: .; CDR3aa: ASSPGGSNYGYT
len: 14; abundance: .; j_gene: TRBJ2-7; v_gene: TRBV30; d_gene: TRBD2; CDR3aa: AWSLGLDFTPGEQY
len: 13; abundance: .; j_gene: TRBJ2-5; v_gene: TRBV7-2; d_gene: .; CDR3aa: ASSFDFGGQETQY
len: 12; abundance: .; j_gene: TRBJ1-3; v_gene: TRBV11-1; d_gene: .; CDR3aa: ASSLVDSGNTIY
len: 14; abundance: few; j_gene: TRBJ2-7; v_gene: TRBV5-1; d_gene: .; CDR3aa: ASSRAYRLGVGEQY
len: 12; abundance: once; j_gene: TRBJ1-1; v_gene: TRBV6-5; d_gene: TRBD1; CDR3aa: ASWDREMNTEAF
len: 14; abundance: .; j_gene: TRBJ2-2; v_gene: TRBV5-1; d_gene: TRBD1; CDR3aa: ASRARDRGPTGELF
len: 13; abundance: .; j_gene: TRBJ1-5; v_gene: TRBV7-2; d_gene: TRBD1; CDR3aa: ASSLTGQEDQPQH
len: 13; abundance: few; j_gene: TRBJ2-3; v_gene: TRBV7-2; d_gene: .; CDR3aa: ASSLSLASTDTQY
len: 12; abundance: few; j_gene: TRBJ2-5; v_gene: TRBV5-1; d_gene: .; CDR3aa: ASSLVLAQETQY
len: 13; abundance: .; j_gene: TRBJ2-3; v_gene: TRBV14; d_gene: .; CDR3aa: ASSQDSPGTDTQY
len: 13; abundance: .; j_gene: TRBJ2-1; v_gene: TRBV5-1; d_gene: TRBD2; CDR3aa: ASRQGTSGSNEQF
len: 12; abundance: .; j_gene: TRBJ2-1; v_gene: TRBV28; d_gene: .; CDR3aa: ASSFPYSYNEQF
len: 9; abundance: once; j_gene: TRBJ2-7; v_gene: TRBV7-9; d_gene: .; CDR3aa: ASSLFNEQY
len: 13; abundance: once; j_gene: TRBJ2-5; v_gene: TRBV5-6; d_gene: .; CDR3aa: ASSSRSGVRGTQY
len: 14; abundance: .; j_gene: TRBJ2-1; v_gene: TRBV5-1; d_gene: TRBD2; CDR3aa: ASSSVGGRAIYEQF
len: 15; abundance: .; j_gene: TRBJ1-6; v_gene: TRBV10-3; d_gene: .; CDR3aa: AISEGTGKGYNSPLH
len: 10; abundance: .; j_gene: TRBJ1-1; v_gene: TRBV28; d_gene: .; CDR3aa: ASSPVGAEAF
len: 16; abundance: .; j_gene: TRBJ1-6; v_gene: TRBV7-6; d_gene: TRBD1; CDR3aa: ASSLSPPTGDIRSPLH
len: 14; abundance: .; j_gene: TRBJ2-2; v_gene: TRBV21-1; d_gene: .; CDR3aa: ASSSRTGKNTGELF
len: 11; abundance: .; j_gene: TRBJ1-2; v_gene: TRBV2; d_gene: TRBD1; CDR3aa: ASSEAGTDGYT
len: 16; abundance: .; j_gene: TRBJ2-2; v_gene: TRBV5-4; d_gene: TRBD2; CDR3aa: ASSSSTSGGLSTGELF
len: 16; abundance: .; j_gene: TRBJ2-3; v_gene: TRBV5-1; d_gene: .; CDR3aa: ASSSSPGSPDPTDTQY
len: 11; abundance: .; j_gene: TRBJ2-3; v_gene: TRBV5-6; d_gene: .; CDR3aa: ASRWASTDTQY
len: 12; abundance: .; j_gene: TRBJ2-2; v_gene: TRBV19; d_gene: TRBD1; CDR3aa: ASSNQGATGELF